This T cell receptor (beta chain) was identified in a study of shared clonotypes between healthy human individuals. Germline assignment: CDR1 MNHEY and CDR2 SVGAGI. V gave up 2 bases and J gave up 4 bases, with 16 bases separating them. The CDR3 spans 16 residues. Overall study findings and caveats: Generally, naive subsets came out with larger estimated richness than memory subsets. The donor pool, a small one, limited the genetic and exposure-history diversity represented.

Details on this clone: Its antigen remains unidentified.

Profiling relied on immunoSEQ multiplex PCR, and the TCRdb table lists in-frame clones only, not all of them. The table includes a few million clones, more than 90% detected once. The gene calls are TRBV6-5 and TRBJ2-3, with D perhaps matching TRBD2 (6 bases). The receptor's source is a man aged 18 to 35 in good health. The sample was naive CD4+ T cells sorted from blood. Subset defined: CD45RA+ positively selected. CDR3 in DNA: TGTGCCAGCAGTTACAGTTTTGGGACTGGGGCAGATACGCAGTATTTT. Its protein is CASSYSFGTGADTQYF.